This passage covers 11 T cell receptor beta chains from one sample sequenced in a study of CD8 T cells in ankylosing spondylitis. TCRdb passed the 5' RACE reads through MiXCR, listing each CDR3 protein once. The data contain roughly 120,000 distinct CDR3 sequences, around 7% of them singletons. The specimen was blood, either unsorted or a sorted T cell fraction (not recorded which). These receptors originate from a male donor with ankylosing spondylitis or in good health (not recorded which).

The table lists this clonotype with a few counts. The chain has TRBV9 and TRBJ1-1; D not certain. Trimming removed 4 bases from V and 2 bases from J, with 15 bases in between. CDR3 length: 15 residues. Germline lookup yields CDR1 SGDLS and CDR2 YYNGEE. In DNA form, the CDR3 reads TGTGCCAGCAGCCCCCGCGGCAGTGAAAACACTGAAGCTTTCTTT. Its protein is CASSPRGSENTEAFF.

This clonotype showed up many times. The chain has TRBV12-3 or TRBV12-4 and TRBJ2-1, with D possibly being TRBD2 (6 bases). Trimming took 6 bases from V and 0 from J, leaving 12 bases between them. CDR3 length: 15 amino acids. The DNA for the CDR3 is TGTGCCAGCAGAAAAGACGGGAGCTCCTACAATGAGCAGTTCTTC. The encoded protein is CASRKDGSSYNEQFF.

The DNA for the CDR3 is TGCAGTGCCCTGAGGGGCAACAGCCCACAAAGGGGCTACACCTTC. Translating gives CSALRGNSPQRGYTF. This chain links TRBV20-1 with TRBJ1-2, with a weak D call TRBD1 (5 bases). Trimming stripped 6 bases from V and 8 bases from J, with 25 bases between. There are 15 residues in the CDR3. Germline assignment: CDR1 DFQATT and CDR2 SNEGSKA (reference sequence).

The genes are TRBV9 and TRBJ2-3, with D perhaps matching TRBD2 (7 bases). CDR1 and CDR2 from the germline V gene are SGDLS and YYNGEE. Trimming shortened V by 3 bases and J by 1 base, and 18 bases separated the two germline ends. This CDR3 spans 17 amino acids. Here the CDR3 DNA reads TGTGCCAGCAGCGGTAGGGGGGGGGGCGGACGCACAGATACGCAGTATTTT. Translation gives CASSGRGGGGRTDTQYF.

In this sample, this clonotype turned up many times. This chain connects TRBV7-2 to TRBJ2-7; D not resolved. This CDR3 region has 12 residues. V was trimmed by 5 bases and J by 6 bases, leaving 11 bases between them. Germline V lookup: CDR1 SGHTA, CDR2 FQGNSA. CDR3 loop: CASSQYVGEQYF. In DNA form, the CDR3 reads TGTGCCAGCAGCCAATATGTTGGCGAGCAGTACTTC.

This clonotype was counted at least ten times. The V and J genes are TRBV20-1 and TRBJ2-1, with D perhaps matching TRBD1 (5 bases). V lost 0 bases, J lost 3 bases, and 21 bases lay in between. The CDR3 loop spans 18 amino acids. The germline gives CDR1 DFQATT, CDR2 SNEGSKA (reference sequence). CDR3 DNA sequence: TGCAGTGCTAGAGATCATGGTGGGCAGGGATTGTTCTACAATGAGCAGTTCTTC. This encodes CSARDHGGQGLFYNEQFF.

This clonotype was seen ten or more times. The V call is TRBV5-1, the J call TRBJ1-4; D is ambiguous. V lost 3 bases and J 4 bases, leaving 13 bases between the germline ends. The germline CDR1 and CDR2 sequences are SGHRS and YFSETQ. This CDR3 comprises 15 residues. The CDR3 spells CASSSALQSNEKLFF. The DNA of the CDR3 is TGCGCCAGCAGCTCCGCATTACAGAGTAATGAAAAACTGTTTTTT.

This clonotype has a count of ten or more. This chain connects TRBV20-1 to TRBJ1-5; TRBD1 agrees at 10 bases. Looked up from germline, CDR1 is DFQATT and CDR2 is SNEGSKA (reference sequence). CDR3 length: 16 amino acids. The junction had 9 bases not matched to a gene; V was cut back by 0 bases and J by 7 bases. This CDR3 is CSARDRQGAGEQPQHF. The CDR3 nucleotides read TGCAGTGCTAGAGACCGACAGGGGGCTGGCGAACAGCCCCAGCATTTT.

This clonotype was seen at least ten times. The V call is TRBV20-1, the J call TRBJ2-7; 14 bases line up with TRBD2. The ends lost 6 bases at V and 2 bases at J; junction bases unmatched: 6. This CDR3 has 15 amino acids. The germline gives CDR1 DFQATT, CDR2 SNEGSKA (reference sequence). CDR3 sequence (DNA): TGCAGTGCGAGGACTAGCGGGAGGTCTCCCTACGAGCAGTACTTC. This sequence encodes CSARTSGRSPYEQYF.

This clonotype was observed many times. The chain links TRBV5-1 to TRBJ2-2, with D uncertain. The CDR3 has 14 amino acids. Trimming took off 2 bases at V and 4 bases at J, with 9 bases between the two ends. Germline values: CDR1 SGHRS, CDR2 YFSETQ. CDR3 DNA: TGCGCCAGCAGCTTAAAGTTTGTCACCGGGGAGCTGTTTTTT. The encoded protein is CASSLKFVTGELFF.

Ten or more counts support this clonotype. This sequence joins TRBV20-1 and TRBJ2-1; 8 nucleotides agree with TRBD2. The germline gives CDR1 DFQATT, CDR2 SNEGSKA (reference sequence). With 8 bases clipped from V and 6 bases from J, the junction kept 12 bases outside the gene matches. This CDR3 region has 14 residues. DNA for the CDR3: TGCAGTCCCAAGGCGGGGGGCACGGGCAATGAGCAGTTCTTC. Protein product: CSPKAGGTGNEQFF.